This TCR beta chain was sequenced during a study of long-term antiretroviral therapy in people with HIV. This CDR3 region has 16 residues. Looked up from germline, CDR1 is SEHNR and CDR2 is FQNEAQ (reference sequence). V lost 3 bases and J lost 1; bases outside the gene matches: 5. Study-level results: Post-ART samples showed increased diversity that remained below transplant donor control levels. Information on adherence to ART, viral resistance or therapy changes was unavailable. Blood, drawn from the mid-2000s to the late 2010s, may reflect older ART regimens. Against controls, HIV repertoires showed narrower ranges of CDR3 length.

In the case of this clone: Its antigen is not identified.

Researchers ran immunoSEQ v3.0 at survey level. The assay was immunoSEQ multiplex PCR, and TCRdb's table has in-frame clones only and misses some. This table holds over 20,000 clones, 80% to 90% found once. The J gene is TRBJ2-5, the V gene TRBV7-9; 10 bases line up with TRBD2. The specimen was unsorted PBMCs, collected 0.1 years before starting antiretroviral therapy. The receptor's source is a man aged 18 to 29 with HIV. The CDR3 bases are TGTGCCAGCAGCTTCCTAGCGGGGGCCTCCCAAGAGACCCAGTACTTC. Encoded protein: CASSFLAGASQETQYF.